A single sample is the source of the 6 T cell receptor beta chains below, sequenced in a study of CD8 T cells in Susac syndrome (dated by TCRdb to between 2018 and 2020). Receptor libraries were prepared by the immunoSEQ multiplex PCR assay. RNA was extracted using the RNeasy kit, and about 0.5 to 1 ug of the RNA was reverse transcribed with random hexamers. TCRdb reprocessing: public reads trimmed at Q25 with fastp, clones called with MiXCR, in-frame beta chains kept. Here each entry gathers all rows of one CDR3 protein and keeps the most common genes and DNA. In all, the sample holds 90,000 to 150,000 distinct CDR3 sequences, and roughly 93% of those were seen once. Of the sample, about 0.096% falls within the top ten clones. The specimen sequenced was CD4+ T cells from PBMCs. The receptors shown here come from a human donor with multiple sclerosis.

The V gene is TRBV28, the J gene TRBJ1-6, with 9 positions matching TRBD1. From germline, CDR1 is MDHEN and CDR2 SYDVKM. V lost 5 bases and J lost 10; bases outside the gene matches: 9. This CDR3 is 15 amino acids long. The CDR3 reads CASSPPGDRASPLHF. For the CDR3, the DNA is TGTGCCAGCAGTCCCCCCGGGGACAGGGCATCACCCCTCCACTTT.

The chain is built from TRBV12-3 or TRBV12-4 and TRBJ2-7; D is perhaps TRBD1 (7 bases). The V end lost 5 bases, the J end lost 9 bases, and 23 bases lay between the germline ends. The CDR3 extends over 15 amino acids. The CDR3 loop is CASSAGTAYAGVQYF. As DNA, the CDR3 is TGTGCCAGCAGTGCGGGGACAGCCTATGCGGGCGTGCAGTACTTC.

The V call is TRBV6-2 or TRBV6-3, the J call TRBJ2-3; D gene uncertain. V lost 4 bases to trimming and J lost 5 bases, with 7 bases between them. The CDR3 has 12 residues. Germline lookup yields CDR1 MNHEY and CDR2 SVGEGT. The CDR3 region has the DNA TGTGCCAGCAGTTCTGCCGGAGATACGCAGTATTTT. It yields the protein CASSSAGDTQYF.

The chain uses TRBV11-2 and TRBJ1-1; D unresolved. The CDR3 has 13 amino acids. CDR1 is SGHAT, CDR2 FQNNGV, per germline. V was clipped by 0 bases and J by 0 bases, with 2 bases between them. The CDR3 DNA sequence: TGTGCCAGCAGCTTAGAGATGAACACTGAAGCTTTCTTT. This encodes CASSLEMNTEAFF. Filled out from reference TRBV11-2 and TRBJ1-1, the complete variable domain reads EAGVAQSPRYKIIEKRQSVAFWCNPISGHATLYWYQQILGQGPKLLIQFQNNGVVDDSQLPKDRFSAERLKGVDSTLKIQPAKLEDSAVYLCASSLEMNTEAFFGQGTRLTVV.

The V call is TRBV14, the J call TRBJ1-5; possibly TRBD1 for D (5 bases). Trimming took 0 bases from V and 7 from J, leaving 13 bases between them. Germline V gene lookup returns CDR1 SGHDN and CDR2 FVKESK. The CDR3 totals 15 residues. CDR3 DNA: TGTGCCAGCAGCCAAGAACACGGGGGAGGCCAGCCCCAGCATTTT. Translated, it gives CASSQEHGGGQPQHF.

The chain is built from TRBV3-1 and TRBJ2-2; a weak D match, TRBD1 (7 bases). From germline, CDR1 is LGHDT and CDR2 YNNKEL (reference sequence). V lost 4 bases and J lost 0, with 15 bases in between. The CDR3 is 17 amino acids. The CDR3 loop is CASSPLRGTANTGELFF. CDR3 DNA sequence: TGTGCCAGCAGCCCCCTCCGCGGGACAGCGAACACCGGGGAGCTGTTTTTT.